This TCR beta chain originates from a study of T-cell memory formation after mild COVID-19. Trimming took 3 bases from V and 7 from J; bases not matched to a gene: 7. CDR1 is DFQATT, CDR2 SNEGSKA, per germline (reference sequence). The CDR3 consists of 15 residues. This clonotype was observed many times. Its target is not known. cDNA libraries for TCR alpha and TCR beta, carrying sample barcodes and UMIs, came from 5'RACE with constant-segment primers. TCRdb ran MiXCR on the 5' RACE reads and lists one entry per CDR3 protein. The sample comprises about 14,000 distinct CDR3 sequences, around 12% of which are singletons, and about 52% rests with the top ten. Findings of the study overall: Contracting clones, day 15 to 85, had balanced CD4/CD8, and later expanders favored CD4+. CD4+ clones that contracted lay mainly in CM and EM; CD8+ ones lay in EMRA. Memory cells collected pre-infection included some clones that later responded, suggesting cross-reactive memory joined.

V gene TRBV20-1 combines with J gene TRBJ2-1, with 12 bases identical to TRBD2. The sequencing sample was made of PBMCs or a T cell subset sorted from them (not recorded which). The TCR was taken from an adult woman who had mild COVID-19 (a few samples of this study predate the infection). Cell type and time point are not known. CDR3 coding DNA: TGCAGTGCTAGTACTAGCGGGAGGTCCTCGAATGAGCAGTTCTTC. Its protein is CSASTSGRSSNEQFF.